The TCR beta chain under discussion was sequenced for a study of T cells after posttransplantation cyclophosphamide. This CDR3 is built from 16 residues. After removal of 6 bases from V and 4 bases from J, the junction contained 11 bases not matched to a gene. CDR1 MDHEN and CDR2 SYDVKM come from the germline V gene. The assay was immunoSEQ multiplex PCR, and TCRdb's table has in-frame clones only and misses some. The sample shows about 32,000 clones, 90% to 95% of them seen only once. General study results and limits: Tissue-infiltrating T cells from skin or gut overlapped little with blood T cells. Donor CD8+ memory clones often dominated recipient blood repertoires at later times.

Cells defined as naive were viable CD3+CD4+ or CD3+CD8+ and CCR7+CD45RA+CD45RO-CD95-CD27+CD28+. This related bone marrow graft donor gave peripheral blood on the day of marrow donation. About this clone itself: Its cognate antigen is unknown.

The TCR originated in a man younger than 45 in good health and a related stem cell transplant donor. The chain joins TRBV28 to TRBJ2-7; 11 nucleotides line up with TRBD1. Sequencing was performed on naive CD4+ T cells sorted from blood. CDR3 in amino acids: CASSPPGQGAKYEQYF. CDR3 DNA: TGTGCCAGCAGCCCCCCCGGACAGGGGGCTAAGTACGAGCAGTACTTC.